Below, 18 T cell receptor beta chains from the same sample are listed, as sequenced in a study of T cell clonality in common variable immunodeficiency (dated by TCRdb to about 2015). Library generation was performed with the immunoSEQ multiplex PCR assay. Entries here come from immuneACCESS through TCRdb and include only in-frame sequences with V and J called. Some clones fail to appear in such tables; in the studies checked, an unresolved V gene covers under half of the shortfall, and the cause of the remainder is unknown. Listed for this sample are 42,000 or so clones, none observed only a single time. Of the sample, approximately 1.4% falls within the top ten clones. The sequencing input was peripheral blood mononuclear cells. The receptors were sampled from a person aged 18 to 75 in good health.

Remarks on this clone: The read finishes 3 residues shy of the CDR3 end, and the germline J gene is used to complete it. This chain connects TRBV7-9 to TRBJ1-2, with D unresolved. The germline V gene has CDR1 SEHNR and CDR2 FQNEAQ (reference sequence). There are 13 residues in the CDR3. The CDR3 sequence: CASSLGSYNDYTF. CDR3 DNA, as far as it was read: TGTGCCAGCAGCTTGGGCTCGTACAATGAC. Full variable domain (outside the CDR3, taken from reference TRBV7-9 and TRBJ1-2): DTGVSQNPRHKITKRGQNVTFRCDPISEHNRLYWYRQTLGQGPEFLTYFQNEAQLEKSRLLSDRFSAERPKGSFSTLEIQRTEQGDSAMYLCASSLGSYNDYTFGSGTRLTVV.

In this sample, this clone turned up many times. CDR3 amino acids: CASSLGGRETQYF. Incomplete CDR3 DNA: TGTGCCAGCAGCCTAGGGGGTAGAGAGACC. The chain carries TRBV2 and TRBJ2-5; a possible D gene is TRBD1 (6 bases). The observed sequence ends 3 residues before the CDR3 terminus, with the missing tail filled in from the germline J gene. V shed 6 bases and J shed 4 bases, with 12 bases lying between them. Germline V gene data show CDR1 as SNHLY and CDR2 as FYNNEI. This CDR3 is 13 amino acids long.

This clone was seen at least ten times. The read ends 3 residues before the CDR3 terminus; that terminus is restored from the germline J gene. This chain links TRBV7-9 with TRBJ2-5; 8 nucleotides match TRBD1. The CDR3 covers 14 residues. CDR1 and CDR2 from the germline V gene are SEHNR and FQNEAQ (reference sequence). The V gene end was trimmed by 5 bases and the J gene end by 1 base; junction bases not matched to a gene: 3. The chain's CDR3 is CASSPDRGQETQYF. CDR3 DNA (partial): TGTGCCAGCAGCCCCGACAGGGGCCAAGAGACC.

This clone showed up just a few times. The CDR3 end falls 3 residues outside the read, so it is completed with the germline J gene. The V call is TRBV5-8, the J call TRBJ2-7; 9 bases are a match to TRBD1. CDR1 and CDR2 from the germline V gene are SGHTS and YDEGEE. Trimming removed 5 bases from V and 5 bases from J; junction bases left unmatched: 11. The CDR3 has 15 residues. Incomplete CDR3 DNA: TGTGCCAGCAGGTGGAGAGGGACAGGGTTGAACGAG. This gives the protein CASRWRGTGLNE. The entire CDR3 sequence reads CASRWRGTGLNEQYF.

This clone was found many times. The read finishes 3 residues shy of the CDR3 end, and the germline J gene is used to complete it. The chain joins TRBV5-1 to TRBJ1-6; no clear D. V lost 2 bases and J lost 8, with 8 bases in between. Germline CDR1 and CDR2: SGHRS and YFSETQ. The CDR3 runs to 13 residues. The CDR3 bases that were read are TGCGCCAGCAGCTTATGGCAGGATTCACCC. Translating gives CASSLWQDSP. The whole CDR3 protein is CASSLWQDSPLHF.

This clone was recorded many times. The CDR3 end lies 3 residues beyond the end of the read and is filled in from the germline J gene. The chain employs TRBV6-2 or TRBV6-3 and TRBJ1-6, with D maybe TRBD1 (5 bases). This CDR3 region has 14 residues. V was trimmed by 6 bases and J by 6 bases, leaving 12 bases between them. Germline CDR1 and CDR2: MNHEY and SVGEGT. CDR3 protein: CASSPNRGNSPLHF. The CDR3 bases that were read are TGTGCCAGCAGCCCCAATAGGGGTAATTCACCC.

This clone showed up just a few times. The sequenced part of the CDR3 DNA is TGTGCCAGCTCACCGTCGCGCACAGAGCCCTACAATGAC. Its protein is CASSPSRTEPYND. The whole CDR3 region reads CASSPSRTEPYNDYTF. The genes are TRBV18 and TRBJ1-2; D gene unclear. The CDR3 end lies 3 residues beyond the end of the read and is filled in from the germline J gene. There are 16 residues in the CDR3. Germline CDR1 is KGHSH and CDR2 is LQKENI.

This clone was seen ten or more times. The read ends 3 residues early relative to the CDR3; the germline J gene fills the gap. The chain recombines TRBV5-1 with TRBJ2-1, with TRBD2 identical over 13 bases. Germline V gene data show CDR1 as SGHRS and CDR2 as YFSETQ. V was pared by 6 bases and J by 9 bases, with 3 bases of the junction left unmatched. The CDR3 length is 13 residues. The CDR3 protein is CASTRLAGGEQFF. CDR3 DNA, as far as it was read: TGCGCCAGCACCCGACTAGCGGGAGGTGAG.

This clone was recorded at least ten times. The read comes to an end 3 residues before the CDR3 does, leaving the germline J gene to fill in the end. The V call is TRBV20-1, the J call TRBJ2-1; 9 bases agree with TRBD2. The CDR3 length is 15 residues. Germline V gene sequence: CDR1 DFQATT, CDR2 SNEGSKA (reference sequence). The J segment lost 9 bases and the V segment lost 1 base, leaving 10 bases of the junction unmatched. The CDR3 region is CSARVRLAGVGEQFF. The part of the CDR3 DNA that was read is TGCAGTGCTAGAGTAAGATTAGCGGGAGTGGGTGAG.

This clone was seen many times. The read ends 3 residues early relative to the CDR3; the germline J gene fills the gap. The chain uses TRBV15 and TRBJ2-7; D is perhaps TRBD1 (5 bases). CDR1 LNHNV and CDR2 YYDKDF come from the germline V gene (reference sequence). Trimming took off 5 bases at V and 5 bases at J, with 10 bases between the two ends. This CDR3 comprises 12 residues. The CDR3 sequence is CATSSRADEQYF. The sequenced part of the CDR3 DNA is TGTGCCACCAGCTCCAGGGCCGACGAG. The variable domain in full, completed from reference TRBV15 and TRBJ2-7, reads DAMVIQNPRYQVTQFGKPVTLSCSQTLNHNVMYWYQQKSSQAPKLLFHYYDKDFNNEADTPDNFQSRRPNTSFCFLDIRSPGLGDTAMYLCATSSRADEQYFGPGTRLTVT.

This clone was seen repeatedly, ten times or more. The read gets to within 3 residues of the CDR3 end, and the germline J gene fills in the rest. The rearrangement uses TRBV29-1 and TRBJ2-5; 9 nucleotides line up with TRBD2. Germline V lookup: CDR1 SQVTM, CDR2 ANQGSEA. This CDR3 region has 17 residues. V lost 8 bases and J lost 2; bases outside the gene matches: 18. The CDR3 DNA, read in part, is TGCAGCATAGCCCGGACAGGAAACCTAGCGGGACAAGAGACC. Protein product: CSIARTGNLAGQET. In full, the CDR3 reads CSIARTGNLAGQETQYF. The full variable domain, in which reference TRBV29-1 and TRBJ2-5 provide the parts outside the CDR3, is SAVISQKPSRDICQRGTSLTIQCQVDSQVTMMFWYRQQPGQSLTLIATANQGSEATYESGFVIDKFPISRPNLTFSTLTVSNMSPEDSSIYLCSIARTGNLAGQETQYFGPGTRLLVL.

The sample holds a few counts of this clone. The CDR3 goes on 3 residues after the read ends, and that part is filled in from the germline J gene. The V gene is TRBV5-1, the J gene TRBJ2-7; tentative D call: TRBD2 (5 bases). Germline V gene lookup returns CDR1 SGHRS and CDR2 YFSETQ. The CDR3 sequence is 16 residues long. V was pared by 4 bases and J by 6 bases, with 23 bases between. The sequenced part of the CDR3 DNA is TGCGCCAGCAGCCGTACACTAGAAAGGGTACCGGGCGAG. This codes for CASSRTLERVPGE. The full CDR3 sequence reads CASSRTLERVPGEQYF.

In this sample, this clone turned up many times. The CDR3 end is not reached by the read, which stops 3 residues before it; the germline J gene fills it in. This chain uses TRBV18 with TRBJ2-1; TRBD1 might be the D (5 bases). The germline V gene has CDR1 KGHSH and CDR2 LQKENI. V gave up 2 bases and J gave up 1 base, with 9 bases separating them. The CDR3 is 15 residues long. CDR3 bases read: TGTGCCAGCTCACCATCCAACAGGTCCTACAATGAG. Translating gives CASSPSNRSYNE. The entire CDR3 sequence reads CASSPSNRSYNEQFF.

Many counts were recorded for this clone. The read stops 3 residues short of the end of the CDR3; the missing end is completed from the germline J gene. The chain is built from TRBV5-1 and TRBJ1-1, with D maybe TRBD1 (5 bases). The CDR3 runs to 15 residues. Germline assignment: CDR1 SGHRS and CDR2 YFSETQ. V shed 0 bases and J shed 3 bases, with 12 bases lying between them. The chain's CDR3 is CASSLVGAGDTEAFF. The covered CDR3 bases are TGCGCCAGCAGCTTGGTCGGGGCGGGGGACACTGAA.

At least ten counts were recorded for this clone. The DNA ends 3 residues before the CDR3 does, and the rest of the CDR3 is filled in from the germline J gene. The chain joins TRBV20-1 to TRBJ2-7, with TRBD2 matching over 8 bases. The V gene end was trimmed by 5 bases and the J gene end by 0 bases; junction bases not matched to a gene: 6. The CDR3 loop spans 14 amino acids. The germline V gene has CDR1 DFQATT and CDR2 SNEGSKA (reference sequence). The DNA read from the CDR3 is TGCAGTGCTTACCCCGGGACTAGCTCCTACGAG. Residues: CSAYPGTSSYE. The entire CDR3 protein is CSAYPGTSSYEQYF.

This clone was observed at least ten times. The read gets to within 3 residues of the CDR3 end, and the germline J gene fills in the rest. The chain couples TRBV20-1 to TRBJ2-7, with 8 bases identical to TRBD1. V shed 6 bases, J shed 0 bases, and the junction held 7 bases outside the gene matches. Germline CDR1 DFQATT, CDR2 SNEGSKA (reference sequence). The CDR3 totals 14 residues. The part of the CDR3 DNA that was read is TGCAGTGCGACAGGGACAGGTTTCTCCTACGAG. Protein product: CSATGTGFSYE. The entire CDR3 sequence reads CSATGTGFSYEQYF.

This clone was picked up many times. The read stops 3 residues short of the end of the CDR3; the missing end is completed from the germline J gene. V usage is TRBV18 and J usage is TRBJ1-2; 9 positions agree with TRBD1. V lost 6 bases, J lost 1 base, and 6 bases stayed unmatched. Germline loops: CDR1 KGHSH, CDR2 LQKENI. CDR3 length equals 15 residues. CDR3 bases read: TGTGCCAGCTCGCCGGGACAGGGCTTTAACTATGGC. This translates into CASSPGQGFNYG. The full-length CDR3 reads as CASSPGQGFNYGYTF.

The table lists this clone with many counts. The sequence runs out 3 residues before the end of the CDR3; the remainder is reconstructed from the germline J gene. The chain uses TRBV5-1 and TRBJ2-1; 14 nucleotides line up with TRBD2. Trimming took 0 bases from V and 3 from J; bases not matched to a gene: 11. Germline CDR1 SGHRS, CDR2 YFSETQ. The CDR3 spans 20 residues. CDR3 DNA, as far as it was read: TGCGCCAGCAGCTTGGTACCGGGACTAGCGGGAGCCCGAAGCTACAATGAG. Amino acids: CASSLVPGLAGARSYNE. The entire CDR3 reads CASSLVPGLAGARSYNEQFF.